Below, 3 T cell receptor beta chains from the same sample are listed, as sequenced in a study of blood T cell repertoires in COVID-19. Profiling relied on immunoSEQ multiplex PCR, and the TCRdb table lists in-frame clones only, not all of them. Found here are about 130,000 clones, roughly 86% of them singletons; the top ten hold about 17%. The sample consisted of peripheral blood. These TCRs come from a woman between 45 and 65 years old who had recovered from COVID-19.

V and J are TRBV3-1 (or the pseudogene TRBV3-2) and TRBJ2-5, with 10 bases identical to TRBD1. Germline V gene sequence: CDR1 LGHDT, CDR2 YNNKEL (reference sequence). The CDR3 contains 14 residues. The J segment lost 4 bases and the V segment lost 2 bases, leaving 1 base of the junction unmatched. Here the CDR3 DNA reads TGTGCCAGCAGCCAACGGACAGGGGGAGAGACCCAGTACTTC. Amino acids: CASSQRTGGETQYF.

The chain links TRBV4-1 to TRBJ1-2; D remains unclear. V was shortened by 2 bases and J by 0 bases, with 4 bases between the two germline ends. This CDR3 region has 13 residues. Germline V CDR1 and CDR2: MGHRA, YSYEKL. The CDR3 coding sequence is TGCGCCAGCAGCCAACCAACTAACTATGGCTACACCTTC. Its translation is CASSQPTNYGYTF.

This CDR3 is CASTGGRPYNEQFF. Here the CDR3 DNA reads TGTGCCAGCACTGGGGGGAGACCCTACAATGAGCAGTTCTTC. The V gene is TRBV11-3, the J gene TRBJ2-1; weak D call: TRBD2 (6 bases). V was trimmed by 7 bases and J by 2 bases, leaving 12 bases between them. The CDR3 covers 14 residues. Looked up from germline, CDR1 is SGHNT and CDR2 is YENEEA.